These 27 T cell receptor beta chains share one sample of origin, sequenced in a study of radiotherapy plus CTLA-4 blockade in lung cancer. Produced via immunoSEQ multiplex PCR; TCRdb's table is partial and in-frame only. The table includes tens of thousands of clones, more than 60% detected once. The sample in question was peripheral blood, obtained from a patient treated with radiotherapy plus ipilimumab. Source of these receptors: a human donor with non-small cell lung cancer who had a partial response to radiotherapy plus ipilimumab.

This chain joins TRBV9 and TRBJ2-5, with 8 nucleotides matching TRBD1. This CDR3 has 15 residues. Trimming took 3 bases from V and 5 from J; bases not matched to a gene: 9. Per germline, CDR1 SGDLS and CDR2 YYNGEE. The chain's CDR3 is CASSAPAGGLETQYF. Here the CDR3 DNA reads TGTGCCAGCAGCGCCCCGGCAGGGGGCTTGGAGACCCAGTACTTC.

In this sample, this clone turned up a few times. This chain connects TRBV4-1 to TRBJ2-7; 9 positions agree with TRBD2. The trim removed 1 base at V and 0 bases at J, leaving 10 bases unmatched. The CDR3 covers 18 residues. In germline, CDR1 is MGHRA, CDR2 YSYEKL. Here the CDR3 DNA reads TGCGCCAGCAGCCAAGCAGACTTCCTAGCGGGGAACTCCTACGAGCAGTACTTC. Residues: CASSQADFLAGNSYEQYF.

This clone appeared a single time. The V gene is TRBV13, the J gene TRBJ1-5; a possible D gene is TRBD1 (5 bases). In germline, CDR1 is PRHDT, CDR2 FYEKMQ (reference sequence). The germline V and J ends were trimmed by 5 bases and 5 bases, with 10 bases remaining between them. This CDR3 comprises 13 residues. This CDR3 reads CASSPQGYQPQHF. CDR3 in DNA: TGTGCCAGCAGCCCCCAGGGTTATCAGCCCCAGCATTTT.

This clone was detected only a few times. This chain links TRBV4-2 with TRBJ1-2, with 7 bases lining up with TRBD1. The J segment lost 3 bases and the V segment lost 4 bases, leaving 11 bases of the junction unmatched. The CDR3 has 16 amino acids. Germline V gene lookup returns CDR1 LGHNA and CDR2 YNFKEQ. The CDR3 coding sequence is TGTGCCAGCAGCCCTCGACCAGGGGGTAACTACTATGGCTACACCTTC. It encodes CASSPRPGGNYYGYTF.

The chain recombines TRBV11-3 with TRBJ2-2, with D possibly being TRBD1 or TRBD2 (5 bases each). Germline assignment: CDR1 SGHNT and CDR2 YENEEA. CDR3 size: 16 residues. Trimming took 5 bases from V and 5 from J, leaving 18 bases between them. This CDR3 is CASSIGLPRGTGELFF. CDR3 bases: TGTGCCAGCAGCATAGGACTGCCTAGGGGTACCGGGGAGCTGTTTTTT.

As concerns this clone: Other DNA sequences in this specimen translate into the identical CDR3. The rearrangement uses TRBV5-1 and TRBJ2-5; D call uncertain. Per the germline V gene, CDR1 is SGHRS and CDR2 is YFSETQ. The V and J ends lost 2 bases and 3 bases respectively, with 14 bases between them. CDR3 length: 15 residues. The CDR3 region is CASSFNSHDKETQYF. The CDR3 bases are TGCGCCAGCAGCTTCAACAGCCACGATAAAGAGACCCAGTACTTC.

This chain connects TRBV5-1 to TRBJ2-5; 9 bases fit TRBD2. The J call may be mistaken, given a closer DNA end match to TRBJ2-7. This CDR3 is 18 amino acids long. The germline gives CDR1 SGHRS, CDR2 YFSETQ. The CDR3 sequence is CASSRYPQIAGATYEQYF. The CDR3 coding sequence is TGCGCCAGCAGCCGGTACCCACAGATAGCGGGGGCCACCTACGAGCAGTACTTC.

This chain's CDR3 is CASSDSGVGYTF. The DNA for the CDR3 is TGTGCCAGCAGTGACAGCGGGGTTGGCTACACCTTC. V usage is TRBV6-4 and J usage is TRBJ1-2; the D is unclear. V dropped 2 bases and J dropped 7 bases, with 8 bases sitting between them. This CDR3 has 12 amino acids. From germline, CDR1 is MRHNA and CDR2 SNTAGT.

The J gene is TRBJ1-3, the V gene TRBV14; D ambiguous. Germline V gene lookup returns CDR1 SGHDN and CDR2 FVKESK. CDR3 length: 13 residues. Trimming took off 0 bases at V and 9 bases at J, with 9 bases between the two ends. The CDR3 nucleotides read TGTGCCAGCAGCCAAGATTATGAGGGCACCATATATTTT. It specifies CASSQDYEGTIYF.

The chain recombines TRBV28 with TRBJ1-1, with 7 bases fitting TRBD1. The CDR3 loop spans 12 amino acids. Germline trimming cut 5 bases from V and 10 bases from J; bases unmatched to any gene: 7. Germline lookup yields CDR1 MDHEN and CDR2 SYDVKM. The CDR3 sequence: CASSPTGSTAFF. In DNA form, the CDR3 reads TGTGCCAGCAGTCCGACAGGGAGCACAGCTTTCTTT.

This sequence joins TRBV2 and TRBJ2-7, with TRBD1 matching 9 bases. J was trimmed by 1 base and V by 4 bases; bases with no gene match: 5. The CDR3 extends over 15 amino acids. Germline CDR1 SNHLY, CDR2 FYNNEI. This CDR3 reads CASSVAGQGSYEQYF. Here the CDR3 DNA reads TGTGCCAGCAGTGTCGCGGGACAGGGATCCTACGAGCAGTACTTC.

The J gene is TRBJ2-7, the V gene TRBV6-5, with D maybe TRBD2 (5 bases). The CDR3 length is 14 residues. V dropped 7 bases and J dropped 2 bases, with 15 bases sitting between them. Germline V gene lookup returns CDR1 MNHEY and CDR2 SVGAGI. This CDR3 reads CASTLRDRPYEQYF. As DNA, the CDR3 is TGTGCCAGCACCTTACGGGATCGCCCCTACGAGCAGTACTTC.

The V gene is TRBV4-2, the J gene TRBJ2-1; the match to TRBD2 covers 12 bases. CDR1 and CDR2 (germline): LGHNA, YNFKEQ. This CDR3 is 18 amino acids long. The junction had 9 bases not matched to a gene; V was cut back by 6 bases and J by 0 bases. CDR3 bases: TGTGCCAGCAGGACTAGCGGGGGACGTTTCGGCTCCTACAATGAGCAGTTCTTC. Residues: CASRTSGGRFGSYNEQFF.

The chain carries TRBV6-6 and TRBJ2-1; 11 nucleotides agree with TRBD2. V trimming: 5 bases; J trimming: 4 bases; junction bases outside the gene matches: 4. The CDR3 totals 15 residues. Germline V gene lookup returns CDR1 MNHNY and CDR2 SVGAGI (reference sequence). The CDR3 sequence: CASSPTSGVYNEQFF. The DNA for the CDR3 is TGTGCCAGCAGTCCGACTAGCGGGGTGTACAATGAGCAGTTCTTC.

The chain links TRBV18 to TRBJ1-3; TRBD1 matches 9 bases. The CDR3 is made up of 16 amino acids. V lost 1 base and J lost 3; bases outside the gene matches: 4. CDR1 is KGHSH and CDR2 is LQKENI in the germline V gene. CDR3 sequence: CASSPLGTGIGNTIYF. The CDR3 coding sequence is TGTGCCAGCTCACCACTCGGGACAGGGATTGGAAACACCATATATTTT. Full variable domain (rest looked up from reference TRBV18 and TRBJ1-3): NAGVMQNPRHLVRRRGQEARLRCSPMKGHSHVYWYRQLPEEGLKFMVYLQKENIIDESGMPKERFSAEFPKEGPSILRIQQVVRGDSAAYFCASSPLGTGIGNTIYFGEGSWLTVV.

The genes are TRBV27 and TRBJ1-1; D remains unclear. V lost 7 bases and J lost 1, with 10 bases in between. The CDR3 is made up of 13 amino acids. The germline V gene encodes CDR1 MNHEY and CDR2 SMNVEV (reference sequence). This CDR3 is CASTAEGNTEAFF. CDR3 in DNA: TGTGCCAGCACCGCGGAGGGGAACACTGAAGCTTTCTTT.

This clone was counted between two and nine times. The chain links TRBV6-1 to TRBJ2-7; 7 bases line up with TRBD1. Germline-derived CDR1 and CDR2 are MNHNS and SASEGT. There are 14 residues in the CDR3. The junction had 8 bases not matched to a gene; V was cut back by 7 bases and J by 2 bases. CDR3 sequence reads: CASTTGDRAYEQYF. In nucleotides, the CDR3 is TGTGCCAGCACCACAGGGGACCGAGCCTACGAGCAGTACTTC.

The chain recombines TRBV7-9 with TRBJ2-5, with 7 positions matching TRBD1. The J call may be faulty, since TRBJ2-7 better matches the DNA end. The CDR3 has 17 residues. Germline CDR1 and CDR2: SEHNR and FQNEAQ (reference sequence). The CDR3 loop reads CASSSLRSEGATYEQYF. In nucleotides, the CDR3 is TGTGCCAGCAGCTCTTTGAGGTCTGAGGGGGCCACCTACGAGCAGTACTTC.

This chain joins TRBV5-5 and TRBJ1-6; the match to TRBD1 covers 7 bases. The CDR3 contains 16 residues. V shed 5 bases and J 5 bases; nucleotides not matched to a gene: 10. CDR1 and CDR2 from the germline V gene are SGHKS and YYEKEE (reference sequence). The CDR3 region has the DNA TGTGCCAGCAGTCGGACAGGATTTAGTGATAATTCACCCCTCCACTTT. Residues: CASSRTGFSDNSPLHF.

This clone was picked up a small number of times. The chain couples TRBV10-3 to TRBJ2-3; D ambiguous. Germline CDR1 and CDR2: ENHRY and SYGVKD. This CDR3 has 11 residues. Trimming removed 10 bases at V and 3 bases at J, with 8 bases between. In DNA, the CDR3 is TGTGCCACCGTCAGAACAGATACGCAGTATTTT. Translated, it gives CATVRTDTQYF.

The CDR3 nucleotides are TGTGCCAGCAGTTCCGACAGGGATCAGCCCCAGCATTTT. Translating it yields CASSSDRDQPQHF. The chain carries TRBV7-9 and TRBJ1-5; 7 bases match TRBD1. The CDR3 consists of 13 residues. Trimming at V came to 6 bases and at J to 5 bases, leaving 4 bases not matched to a gene. The germline V gene has CDR1 SEHNR and CDR2 FQNEAQ (reference sequence).

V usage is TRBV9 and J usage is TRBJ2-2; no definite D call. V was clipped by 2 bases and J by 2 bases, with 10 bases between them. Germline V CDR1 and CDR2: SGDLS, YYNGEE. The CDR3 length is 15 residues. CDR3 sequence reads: CASSVETVNTGELFF. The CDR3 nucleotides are TGTGCCAGCAGCGTTGAGACTGTTAACACCGGGGAGCTGTTTTTT.

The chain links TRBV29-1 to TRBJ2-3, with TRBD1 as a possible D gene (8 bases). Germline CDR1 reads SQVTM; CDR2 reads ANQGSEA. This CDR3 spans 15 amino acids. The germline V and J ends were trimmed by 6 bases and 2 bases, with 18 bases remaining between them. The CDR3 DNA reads TGCAGCGTAAACAGGGGGGGTACTCCCACAGATACGCAGTATTTT. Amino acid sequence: CSVNRGGTPTDTQYF.

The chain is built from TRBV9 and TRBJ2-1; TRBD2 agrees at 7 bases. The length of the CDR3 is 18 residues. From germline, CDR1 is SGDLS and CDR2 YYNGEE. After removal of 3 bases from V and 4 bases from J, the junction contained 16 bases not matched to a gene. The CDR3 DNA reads TGTGCCAGCAGCGGAGATCCACCGAATCGCGGGGGATACAATGAGCAGTTCTTC. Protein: CASSGDPPNRGGYNEQFF. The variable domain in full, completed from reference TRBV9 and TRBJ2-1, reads DSGVTQTPKHLITATGQRVTLRCSPRSGDLSVYWYQQSLDQGLQFLIQYYNGEERAKGNILERFSAQQFPDLHSELNLSSLELGDSALYFCASSGDPPNRGGYNEQFFGPGTRLTVL.

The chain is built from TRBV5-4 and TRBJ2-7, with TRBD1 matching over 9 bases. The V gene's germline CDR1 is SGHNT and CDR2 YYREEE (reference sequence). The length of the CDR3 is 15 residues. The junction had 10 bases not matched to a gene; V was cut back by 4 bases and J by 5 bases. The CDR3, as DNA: TGTGCCAGCAGCCCGACCGGGACAGGGTCCCACGAGCAGTACTTC. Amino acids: CASSPTGTGSHEQYF.

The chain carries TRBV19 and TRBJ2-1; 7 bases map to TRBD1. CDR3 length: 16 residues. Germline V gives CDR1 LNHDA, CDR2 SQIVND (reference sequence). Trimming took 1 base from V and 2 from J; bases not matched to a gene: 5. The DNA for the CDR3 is TGTGCCAGTAGTATAGGACCGGGACAGACCTACAATGAGCAGTTCTTC. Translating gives CASSIGPGQTYNEQFF.

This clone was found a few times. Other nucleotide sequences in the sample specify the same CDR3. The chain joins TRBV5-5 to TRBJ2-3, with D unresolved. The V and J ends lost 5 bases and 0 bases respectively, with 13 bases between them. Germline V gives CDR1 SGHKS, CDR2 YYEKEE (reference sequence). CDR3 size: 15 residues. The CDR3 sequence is CASRSTPTSTDTQYF. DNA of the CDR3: TGTGCCAGCAGGTCGACACCAACTAGCACAGATACGCAGTATTTT.